The T cell receptor (beta chain) under discussion was sequenced for a study of T cells in Graves' hyperthyroidism and ophthalmopathy. This clonotype was seen repeatedly, ten times or more. The V end was cut by 5 bases, the J end by 4 bases, with 16 bases between. Germline assignment: CDR1 KGHDR and CDR2 SFDVKD. This CDR3 comprises 15 residues. TCR beta CDR3 regions were amplified from RNA. The HTBI primer set was used in a first-round RT-PCR of the TCR CDR3. TCRdb reprocessed the multiplex PCR reads via MiXCR and lists one record per CDR3 protein. The sample contains some 180,000 distinct CDR3 sequences, approximately 17% of which appear only once.

Sequenced material: blood. The chain employs TRBV24-1 and TRBJ2-5; tentative D call: TRBD1 (5 bases). The sequence was collected from a woman in her forties or fifties with Graves' hyperthyroidism. As DNA, the CDR3 is TGTGCCACCAGTGCCAGAAGAGCAGGGTCAGAGACCCAGTACTTC. As protein: CATSARRAGSETQYF.